This T cell receptor (beta chain) was sequenced during a study of identifying expanded T cells in peripheral blood. Study-wide points: Two-week clone count variance significantly increased as total template count grew. Over around two and four weeks, about 16 and 20 clones changed, versus roughly 1.1 between replicates.

Trimming cost V 2 bases and J 2 bases; bases outside gene matches: 1. Per the germline V gene, CDR1 is MNHEY and CDR2 is SMNVEV (reference sequence). This CDR3 has 14 residues. Profiling relied on immunoSEQ multiplex PCR, and the TCRdb table lists in-frame clones only, not all of them. The sample records about 86,000 clones, roughly 84% being singletons. Comments on this clone: Its antigen is undetermined.

The receptor was isolated from a person between 18 and 70 years old in good health. This chain joins TRBV27 and TRBJ2-7, with 9 bases identical to TRBD2. The specimen sequenced was blood. CDR3 nucleotide sequence: TGTGCCAGCAGTTTAGCGGGGGGGACCTACGAGCAGTACTTC. Protein sequence: CASSLAGGTYEQYF.